These 15 T cell receptor beta chains were all obtained from the same sample, sequenced in a study of immune heterogeneity within non-small cell lung tumors. Multiplex PCR with 32 V and 13 J primers amplified TCR beta CDR3. A single record per CDR3 protein comes from TCRdb applying MiXCR to the multiplex PCR reads. The sample yields about 4,700 distinct CDR3 sequences, around a fifth seen once. As template, the study used bulk tumor genomic DNA at 550 to 650 ng per sample. In surgery, several biopsies were collected from each primary tumor at widely spaced sites. Surgery that was curative in intent was performed on patients with untreated, newly diagnosed non-small cell lung cancer. The specimen sequenced was lung tumor tissue. These receptors came from a man between 60 and 70 years old with non-small cell lung cancer.

The gene calls are TRBV6-1 and TRBJ2-3; 8 bases agree with TRBD1. Unmatched junction bases numbered 10, after V lost 6 bases and J lost 2 bases. This CDR3 has 16 residues. CDR1 and CDR2 (germline): MNHNS, SASEGT. The CDR3 reads CASSPTTGGFTDTQYF. For the CDR3, the DNA is TGTGCCAGCAGCCCTACTACAGGGGGGTTCACAGATACGCAGTATTTT.

The V call is TRBV7-9, the J call TRBJ1-3; a possible D gene is TRBD1 (5 bases). The CDR3 covers 17 residues. Per germline, CDR1 SEHNR and CDR2 FQNEAQ (reference sequence). The V gene lost 5 bases and the J gene lost 4 bases, with 21 bases spanning the gap. In nucleotides, the CDR3 is TGTGCCAGCAGCAGCCCGTTGGACGGGGCCTCCGGAAACACCATATATTTT. It specifies CASSSPLDGASGNTIYF.

With respect to this clonotype: At one end the junction does not follow the germline gene, possibly because of a read error. This chain joins TRBV9 and TRBJ2-1; D not certain. CDR1 SGDLS and CDR2 YYNGEE come from the germline V gene. The CDR3 length is 11 residues. CDR3 amino acids: CASSVGPEKFF. The CDR3 nucleotides are TGTGCCAGCAGCGTAGGTCCTGAGAAGTTCTTC.

The V call is TRBV2, the J call TRBJ1-1; D is possibly TRBD1 (5 bases). This CDR3 has 14 residues. Trimming left V 3 bases short and J 4 bases short, with 12 bases between. Per the germline V gene, CDR1 is SNHLY and CDR2 is FYNNEI. The CDR3 sequence is CASSDLGGITEAFF. CDR3 nucleotides: TGTGCCAGCAGTGATCTGGGGGGGATCACTGAAGCTTTCTTT.

This clonotype is categorized as medium-sized. This chain links TRBV20-1 with TRBJ2-7; D is uncertain. V was pared by 3 bases and J by 6 bases, with 15 bases between. This CDR3 has 13 amino acids. Germline-derived CDR1 and CDR2 are DFQATT and SNEGSKA (reference sequence). CDR3 residues: CSASPLDLGEQYF. The CDR3 region has the DNA TGCAGTGCTAGTCCGTTGGACCTGGGCGAGCAGTACTTC.

This chain joins TRBV7-8 and TRBJ2-2; TRBD1 is a possible D gene (5 bases). The CDR3 is made up of 14 amino acids. The V end was cut by 4 bases, the J end by 10 bases, with 16 bases between. Germline CDR1 and CDR2: SGHVS and FQNEAQ. The CDR3 sequence is CASSWARTLPELFF. The CDR3 bases are TGTGCCAGCAGCTGGGCTAGGACACTTCCGGAGCTGTTTTTT.

The chain links TRBV20-1 to TRBJ2-5; no clear D gene. Germline CDR1 DFQATT, CDR2 SNEGSKA (reference sequence). V was cut by 1 base and J by 2 bases, with 11 bases left in between. The CDR3 runs 14 residues. The DNA of the CDR3 is TGCAGTGCTAGAGCCGCCGGCGGTCAAGAGACCCAGTACTTC. Protein sequence: CSARAAGGQETQYF.

The V gene is TRBV10-3, the J gene TRBJ1-2; weak D call: TRBD1 (5 bases). The ends were cut back, 2 bases at V and 3 bases at J, with 16 bases in the middle. CDR3 length: 16 residues. Germline-derived CDR1 and CDR2 are ENHRY and SYGVKD. Here the CDR3 DNA reads TGTGCCATCAGTGAGGGCAGGGCCAATGGTTACTATGGCTACACCTTC. Translation: CAISEGRANGYYGYTF.

The chain couples TRBV7-9 to TRBJ2-7, with TRBD2 matching over 7 bases. Germline V lookup: CDR1 SEHNR, CDR2 FQNEAQ (reference sequence). The CDR3 length is 14 residues. Trimming at V came to 4 bases and at J to 0 bases, leaving 3 bases not matched to a gene. Here the CDR3 DNA reads TGTGCCAGCAGCTGGTCGGGGGGCTCCTACGAGCAGTACTTC. Translated: CASSWSGGSYEQYF.

This clonotype was counted only a few times. This chain links TRBV20-1 with TRBJ1-2; D remains unclear. Germline CDR1 and CDR2: DFQATT and SNEGSKA (reference sequence). This CDR3 is built from 13 residues. In DNA, the CDR3 is TGCCTTTTAAAATGGTCCACTGGCTATGGCTACACCTTC. Its protein is CLLKWSTGYGYTF.

The V call is TRBV20-1, the J call TRBJ2-3; D might be TRBD2 (5 bases). From germline, CDR1 is DFQATT and CDR2 SNEGSKA (reference sequence). The V and J ends lost 6 bases and 3 bases respectively, with 22 bases between them. This CDR3 is 16 amino acids long. The DNA of the CDR3 is TGCAGTGCAAGTCTCGGGATACGGGCTAGGACAGATACGCAGTATTTT. Translated: CSASLGIRARTDTQYF.

V gene TRBV7-2 combines with J gene TRBJ2-7; 11 positions agree with TRBD2. The ends lost 6 bases at V and 2 bases at J; junction bases unmatched: 6. This CDR3 comprises 15 residues. Germline-derived CDR1 and CDR2 are SGHTA and FQGNSA. The CDR3 DNA is TGTGCCAGCAGTTCGATAGCGGGAGGGCCCTACGAGCAGTACTTC. This codes for CASSSIAGGPYEQYF.

The genes are TRBV28 and TRBJ2-7, with 11 bases lining up with TRBD1. Germline CDR1 MDHEN, CDR2 SYDVKM. V was pared by 6 bases and J by 2 bases, with 3 bases of the junction left unmatched. The CDR3 has 14 amino acids. In DNA form, the CDR3 reads TGTGCCAGCAGACCGGGACAGGGGGCCTACGAGCAGTACTTC. Translating gives CASRPGQGAYEQYF. The complete variable domain, with remaining parts taken from reference TRBV28 and TRBJ2-7, reads DVKVTQSSRYLVKRTGEKVFLECVQDMDHENMFWYRQDPGLGLRLIYFSYDVKMKEKGDIPEGYSVSREKKERFSLILESASTNQTSMYLCASRPGQGAYEQYFGPGTRLTVT.

By sample fraction, this clonotype is medium-sized. The chain combines TRBV19 with TRBJ2-1; D call uncertain. V was trimmed by 6 bases and J by 1 base, leaving 10 bases between them. The CDR3 covers 14 residues. Germline assignment: CDR1 LNHDA and CDR2 SQIVND (reference sequence). The CDR3 DNA sequence: TGTGCCAGTAGGACCAGTGGTTCCTACAATGAGCAGTTCTTC. Its translation is CASRTSGSYNEQFF.

The chain links TRBV7-3 to TRBJ1-2, with TRBD1 as a possible D gene (5 bases). Germline V gives CDR1 SGHTA, CDR2 FQGTGA. The CDR3 extends over 16 amino acids. Deletions cut 4 bases from V and 7 bases from J, with 22 bases between. CDR3 loop: CASSSNPTVLPAGYTF. The CDR3 DNA follows: TGTGCCAGCAGCTCCAATCCGACAGTCCTCCCTGCTGGCTACACCTTC.